This T cell receptor (beta chain) was found in a study of shared clonotypes between healthy human individuals. Only in-frame clones appear in the TCRdb table, and some are missing; sequencing was by immunoSEQ multiplex PCR. Of around 550,000 clones listed, almost 97% were seen once; the top ten hold approximately 0.06%. V was trimmed by 8 bases and J by 0 bases, leaving 11 bases between them. Germline-derived CDR1 and CDR2 are MNHNS and SASEGT. This CDR3 is built from 14 residues. This rearrangement joins TRBV6-1 to TRBJ2-4; D is perhaps TRBD2 (5 bases). Input material: naive CD4+ T cells sorted from blood. Sample subset: CD45RA+ positively selected. This receptor was taken from a woman aged 30 to 39 in good health. The CDR3, as DNA: TGTGCCAGCCTACTTCGGGGAGCCAAAAACATTCAGTACTTC. As protein: CASLLRGAKNIQYF.